This is a list of T cell receptor beta chains from one sample in a study of T cell changes during pregnancy in multiple sclerosis. The table came from immunoSEQ multiplex PCR; TCRdb's copy has only in-frame clones and leaves some out. The repertoire holds under 70,000 clones, with about 90% as singletons. The sequences come from peripheral blood, collected in the third trimester of pregnancy. The receptor set was obtained from a female donor in good health, enrolled as a control in a pregnancy study. The CDR3 runs from the conserved cysteine through the conserved F or W. The D gene is left open where the match is weak. The size of a clone is reported for some rows only, either as once, few or many, or as a class for expanded clones.

d_call,clone_size,j_call,v_call,cdr3_nt,cdr3_aa
TRBD1,-,TRBJ2-3,TRBV27,TGTGCCAGCAGTTTAATTAGGGCCCTTAGGGGGACAGTCACAGATACGCAGTATTTT,CASSLIRALRGTVTDTQYF
-,-,TRBJ2-7,TRBV30,TGTGCCTGGAGTGGCCAGATCCAAACCTACGAGCAGTACTTC,CAWSGQIQTYEQYF
TRBD1,-,TRBJ1-1,TRBV7-2,TGTGCCAGCACCCAAGGGTGGCAGGGGGCGAACACTGAAGCTTTCTTT,CASTQGWQGANTEAFF
-,-,TRBJ2-5,TRBV9,TGTGCCAGCAGCGTAGGTAGCGGCTGGGAGACCCAGTACTTC,CASSVGSGWETQYF
TRBD2,-,TRBJ2-5,TRBV4-3,TGCGCCAGCAGCCCCACCTGGCTAGCGGGGAGGCCCGGGAGAGAGACCCAGTACTTC,CASSPTWLAGRPGRETQYF
-,-,TRBJ2-1,TRBV4-2,TGTGCCAGCAGCCAAGATGTCGGGACCGGGACTGGCAACTACAATGAGCAGTTCTTC,CASSQDVGTGTGNYNEQFF
TRBD1,-,TRBJ1-1,TRBV20-1,TGCAGTGCTTCGCCCGGGACAGGCGCTTTCTTT,CSASPGTGAFF
TRBD2,-,TRBJ2-1,TRBV11-3,TGTGCCAGCAGCCCTACTAGCGGCACGAGCTCCTACAATGAGCAGTTCTTC,CASSPTSGTSSYNEQFF
-,-,TRBJ2-7,TRBV2,TGTGCCAGCAGCGAGACCTACGAGCAGTACTTC,CASSETYEQYF
TRBD1,-,TRBJ1-2,TRBV7-9,TGTGCCAGCAGCTCCGGGACAGGGGGCTATGGCTACACCTTC,CASSSGTGGYGYTF
-,-,TRBJ1-1,TRBV11-2,TGTGCCAGCAGCTTAGATGAGCCTCTGAACACTGAAGCTTTCTTT,CASSLDEPLNTEAFF
TRBD1,-,TRBJ2-5,TRBV5-1,TGCGCCAGCAGCAAAGGGACAGGGAGGGAAGAGACCCAGTACTTC,CASSKGTGREETQYF
-,few,TRBJ1-1,TRBV11-3,TGTGCCAGCAGCTTAAGGAGGGAGCAGGCTGAAGCTTTCTTT,CASSLRREQAEAFF
TRBD2,-,TRBJ2-2,TRBV4-3,TGCGCCAGCAGCCAAGACGGGGGGGGGAACACCGGGGAGCTGTTTTTT,CASSQDGGGNTGELFF
-,-,TRBJ1-1,TRBV29-1,TGCAGCGTTGAAGTCCTACGCGGGGGATTGAACACTGAAGCTTTCTTT,CSVEVLRGGLNTEAFF
-,-,TRBJ1-1,TRBV19,TGTGCCAGTAGTTTTTGGACAGCGGATGAAGCTTTCTTT,CASSFWTADEAFF
-,-,TRBJ2-3,TRBV7-6,TGTGCCAGCAGATCTGAGGGTTACAGCACAGATACGCAGTATTTT,CASRSEGYSTDTQYF
TRBD1,-,TRBJ1-6,TRBV5-6,TGTGCCAGTACCCGGGACAGGGGCAGCAATTCACCCCTCCACTTT,CASTRDRGSNSPLHF
-,few,TRBJ1-1,TRBV5-1,TGCGCCTCTGCCGGGGACACTGAAGCTTTCTTT,CASAGDTEAFF
-,-,TRBJ1-3,TRBV6-6,TGTGCCAGCAGTTTAGGGGACACGCTCTCTGGAAACACCATATATTTT,CASSLGDTLSGNTIYF
TRBD1,-,TRBJ1-6,TRBV6-5,TGTGCCAGCAGTGACAGGGTTTATAATTCACCCCTCCACTTT,CASSDRVYNSPLHF
TRBD1,-,TRBJ2-5,TRBV7-6,TGTGCCAGCAGCTCTGGACAGGGGGCGTGGGTGGAGACCCAGTACTTC,CASSSGQGAWVETQYF
TRBD2,-,TRBJ2-3,TRBV10-2,TGCGCCAGCACCAAGGGACTAGCGGGAGATGACGATAAGGGGGATACGCAGTATTTT,CASTKGLAGDDDKGDTQYF
-,-,TRBJ1-1,TRBV27,TGTGCCAGCAGTGTCACTTCCAACACTGAAGCTTTCTTT,CASSVTSNTEAFF
-,-,TRBJ1-4,TRBV5-8,TGTGCCAGCAGCTTGAGATTAGAGAAGCTGTTTTTT,CASSLRLEKLFF
TRBD1,-,TRBJ2-7,TRBV7-8,TGTGCCAGCAGCATCTCAATCACGACAGGGGCTAACTACGAGCAGTACTTC,CASSISITTGANYEQYF
TRBD1,-,TRBJ2-7,TRBV5-1,TGCGCCAGCAGCTATCGGACAGGACCCTCCTACGAGCAGTACTTC,CASSYRTGPSYEQYF
-,few,TRBJ1-1,TRBV2,TGTGCCGGAACACAGGAACTCACTGAAGCTTTCTTT,CAGTQELTEAFF
-,-,TRBJ1-5,TRBV7-2,TGTGCCAGCAGCTCAACTCCAGGCCAGCCCCAGCATTTT,CASSSTPGQPQHF
-,-,TRBJ1-1,TRBV7-2,TGTGCCAGCAGCACCACCAGGGGAGGGCCTGAAGCTTTCTTT,CASSTTRGGPEAFF
TRBD2,-,TRBJ2-3,TRBV6-4,TGTGCCAGCAGTCCCGGGACTAGCGGGAGTTCGGGGCAGTATTTT,CASSPGTSGSSGQYF
TRBD2,-,TRBJ2-7,TRBV7-2,TGTGCCAGCACCCCAACTAGCGGCTTCTACGAGCAGTACTTC,CASTPTSGFYEQYF
TRBD1,-,TRBJ2-1,TRBV6-1,TGTGCCAGCAGTGAAGCGATGGGGACAGGGGCCGCTATTAGGCCCTACAATGAGCAGTTCTTC,CASSEAMGTGAAIRPYNEQFF
TRBD2,-,TRBJ2-1,TRBV5-6,TGTGCCAGCAGCTACCGTGCGGGACTAGCGGGAGTGAATGAGCAGTTCTTC,CASSYRAGLAGVNEQFF
-,-,TRBJ1-2,TRBV18,TGTGCCAGCTCACCAACAACAGGGACGTTTAACTATGGCTACACCTTC,CASSPTTGTFNYGYTF
-,-,TRBJ1-4,TRBV30,TGTGCCTGGAGTACAGACACTAATGAAAAACTGTTTTTT,CAWSTDTNEKLFF
-,-,TRBJ1-1,TRBV25-1,TGTGCCAGCAGTGACGGTATGAACACTGAAGCTTTCTTT,CASSDGMNTEAFF
TRBD1,-,TRBJ2-7,TRBV5-4,TGTGCCAGCAGCTTGAACCAGGGGGCGTACGAGCAGTACTTC,CASSLNQGAYEQYF
-,-,TRBJ1-1,TRBV9,TGTGCCAGCAGCGTGCTGGGGACACAGAACACTGAAGCTTTCTTT,CASSVLGTQNTEAFF
TRBD2,-,TRBJ2-3,TRBV30,TGTGCCTGGAGTGCCGGGACTAACGGGGCTAGCACAGATACGCAGTATTTT,CAWSAGTNGASTDTQYF
-,-,TRBJ1-1,TRBV4-3,TGCGCCAGCAGCCAAGGTCAGGGGCGTCTGAACACTGAAGCTTTCTTT,CASSQGQGRLNTEAFF
-,once,TRBJ2-1,TRBV11-2,TGTGCCAGCAGCACGGCCGGGGGTGGGCAGTTCTTC,CASSTAGGGQFF
TRBD1,-,TRBJ1-2,TRBV15,TGTGCCACCAGCGTCGACAGGGGAAACTATGGCTACACCTTC,CATSVDRGNYGYTF
TRBD1,-,TRBJ1-1,TRBV7-9,TGTGCCAGCAGGTCAACAGGGGGCCCGAACACTGAAGCTTTCTTT,CASRSTGGPNTEAFF
-,-,TRBJ2-5,TRBV6-5,TGTGCCAGCAGGAGTGGGTCAAGGGGGGAGACCCAGTACTTC,CASRSGSRGETQYF
-,once,TRBJ2-7,TRBV30,TGTGCCTGGAGTGGTGGCAGCGAGCAGTACTTC,CAWSGGSEQYF
-,-,TRBJ2-1,TRBV7-8,TGTGCCAGCAGCTTAGCGCGTATTAGCTCCTACAATGAGCAGTTCTTC,CASSLARISSYNEQFF